The entry below describes one TCR beta chain. Its specificity is unknown. Profiled with immunoSEQ multiplex PCR; TCRdb holds only in-frame clones, not every one. This table has some 68,000 clones, about 81% appearing once. The record originates from a study of vaccination effects on CD4 cells after COVID-19. V shed 3 bases and J 4 bases; nucleotides not matched to a gene: 5. The germline CDR1 and CDR2 sequences are SGHAT and FQNNGV. The CDR3 loop spans 14 amino acids. Antigen-specific CD4+ T cells were first expanded with viral peptide pools by the ViraFEST assay and only then sequenced. Following culture for roughly 10 days, CD4+ T cells were isolated. BNT162b2 vaccine or mRNA-1273 vaccine was given to participants in two doses.

The chain uses TRBV11-2 and TRBJ2-7; 8 nucleotides align to TRBD2. This sequence was found in a human donor who received a COVID-19 vaccine. The sequences come from CD4+ T cells from PBMCs cultured with HCoV-229E spike peptides, collected after COVID-19 vaccination. CDR3 sequence: CASSFNGGAYEQYV. CDR3 DNA sequence: TGTGCCAGCAGCTTTAACGGGGGGGCTTACGAGCAGTACGTC.